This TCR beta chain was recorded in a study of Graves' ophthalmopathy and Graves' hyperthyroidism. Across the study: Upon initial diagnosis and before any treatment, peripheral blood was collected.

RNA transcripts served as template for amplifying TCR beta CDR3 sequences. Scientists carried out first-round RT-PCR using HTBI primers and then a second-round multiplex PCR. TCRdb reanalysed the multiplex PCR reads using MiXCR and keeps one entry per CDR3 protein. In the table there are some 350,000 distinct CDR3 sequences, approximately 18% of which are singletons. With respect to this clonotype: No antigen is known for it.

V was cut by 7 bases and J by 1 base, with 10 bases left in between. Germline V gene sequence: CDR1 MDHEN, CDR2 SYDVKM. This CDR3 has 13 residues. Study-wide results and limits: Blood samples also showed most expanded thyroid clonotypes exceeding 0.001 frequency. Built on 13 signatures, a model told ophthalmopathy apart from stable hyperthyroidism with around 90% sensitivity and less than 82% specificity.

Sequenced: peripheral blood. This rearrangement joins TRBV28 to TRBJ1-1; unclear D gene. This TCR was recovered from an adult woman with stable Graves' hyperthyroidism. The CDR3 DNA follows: TGTGCCAGCACCCGGGCCGGGAACACTGAAGCTTTCTTT. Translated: CASTRAGNTEAFF.